The following is a T cell receptor beta chain sequence with its context. The sample is drawn from a study of control samples from healthy donors and cancer patients. The data were produced by immunoSEQ multiplex PCR, yet TCRdb's version contains in-frame clones alone and is incomplete. The table lists about 94,000 clones, 90% of them singletons. Germline V gene sequence: CDR1 MNHNS, CDR2 SASEGT. V shed 0 bases and J shed 2 bases, with 12 bases lying between them. CDR3 size: 16 residues. Sequencing was performed on blood. The chain combines TRBV6-1 with TRBJ2-3, with D possibly TRBD2 on 5 matching bases. This TCR was sampled from a young woman in good health. The CDR3, as DNA: TGTGCCAGCAGTGAAGCCTTGGGCGGGCCCACAGATACGCAGTATTTT. It encodes CASSEALGGPTDTQYF.